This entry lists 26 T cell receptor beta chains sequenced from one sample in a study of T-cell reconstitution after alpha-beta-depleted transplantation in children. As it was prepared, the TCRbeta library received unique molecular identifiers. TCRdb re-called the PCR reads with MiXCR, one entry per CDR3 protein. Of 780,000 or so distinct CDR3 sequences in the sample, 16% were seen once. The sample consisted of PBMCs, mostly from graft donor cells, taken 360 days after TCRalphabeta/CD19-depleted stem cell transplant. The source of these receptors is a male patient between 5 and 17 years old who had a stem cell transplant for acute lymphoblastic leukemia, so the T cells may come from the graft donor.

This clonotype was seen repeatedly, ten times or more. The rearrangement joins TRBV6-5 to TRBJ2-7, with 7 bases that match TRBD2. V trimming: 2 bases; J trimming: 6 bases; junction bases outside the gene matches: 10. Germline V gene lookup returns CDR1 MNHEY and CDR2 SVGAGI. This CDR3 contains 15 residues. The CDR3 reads CASSYEGLLKSEQYF. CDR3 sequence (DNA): TGTGCCAGCAGTTACGAGGGACTATTAAAAAGCGAGCAGTACTTC.

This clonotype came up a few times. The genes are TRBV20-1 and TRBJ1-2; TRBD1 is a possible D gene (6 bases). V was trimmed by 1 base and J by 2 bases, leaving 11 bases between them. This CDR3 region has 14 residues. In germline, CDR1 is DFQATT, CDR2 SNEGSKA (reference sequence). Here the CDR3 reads CSARGRGGNYGYTF. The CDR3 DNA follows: TGCAGTGCTAGAGGTCGCGGGGGCAACTATGGCTACACCTTC.

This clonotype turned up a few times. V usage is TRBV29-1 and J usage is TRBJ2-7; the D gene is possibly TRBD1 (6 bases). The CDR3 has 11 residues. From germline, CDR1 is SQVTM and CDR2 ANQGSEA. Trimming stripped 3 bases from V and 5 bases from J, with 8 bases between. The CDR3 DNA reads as TGCAGCGTTGACTGGGACAACGAGCAGTACTTC. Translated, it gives CSVDWDNEQYF.

Here the CDR3 reads CASSSFDQRNYEQYF. The CDR3 DNA reads TGTGCCAGCAGTTCATTCGACCAGCGGAACTACGAGCAGTACTTC. V usage is TRBV27 and J usage is TRBJ2-7; a weak D match, TRBD2 (5 bases). The V gene lost 4 bases and the J gene lost 3 bases, with 16 bases spanning the gap. The CDR3 runs to 15 residues. Germline CDR1 reads MNHEY; CDR2 reads SMNVEV (reference sequence).

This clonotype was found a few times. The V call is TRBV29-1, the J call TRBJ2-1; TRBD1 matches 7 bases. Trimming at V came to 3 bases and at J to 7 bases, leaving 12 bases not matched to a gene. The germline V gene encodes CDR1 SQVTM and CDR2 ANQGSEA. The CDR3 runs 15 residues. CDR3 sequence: CSVDGPTGLVNEQFF. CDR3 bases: TGCAGCGTTGACGGGCCGACAGGGCTGGTAAATGAGCAGTTCTTC.

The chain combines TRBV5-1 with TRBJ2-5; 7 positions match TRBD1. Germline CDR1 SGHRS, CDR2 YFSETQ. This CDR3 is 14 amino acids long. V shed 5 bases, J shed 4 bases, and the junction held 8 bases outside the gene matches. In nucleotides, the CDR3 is TGCGCCAGCAGATCGACAGGGAGCCTAGAGACCCAGTACTTC. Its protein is CASRSTGSLETQYF.

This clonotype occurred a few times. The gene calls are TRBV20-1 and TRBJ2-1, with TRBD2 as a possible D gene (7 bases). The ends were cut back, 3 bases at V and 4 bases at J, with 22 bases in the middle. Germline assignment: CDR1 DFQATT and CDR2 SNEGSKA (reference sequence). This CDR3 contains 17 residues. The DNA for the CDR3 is TGCAGTGCTAGCTTTATCCGGACAGCGGGGCCTTACAATGAGCAGTTCTTC. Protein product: CSASFIRTAGPYNEQFF.

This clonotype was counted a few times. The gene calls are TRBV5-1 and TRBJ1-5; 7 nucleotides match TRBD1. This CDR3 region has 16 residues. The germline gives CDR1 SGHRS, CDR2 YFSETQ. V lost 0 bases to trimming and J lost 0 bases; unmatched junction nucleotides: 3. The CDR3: CASSLGDSLSNQPQHF. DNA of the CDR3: TGCGCCAGCAGCTTGGGGGACAGCCTTAGCAATCAGCCCCAGCATTTT.

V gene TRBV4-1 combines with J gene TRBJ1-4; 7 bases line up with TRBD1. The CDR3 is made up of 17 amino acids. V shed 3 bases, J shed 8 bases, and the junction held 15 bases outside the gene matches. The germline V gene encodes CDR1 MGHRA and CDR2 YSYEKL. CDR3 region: CASSHRGKGTVSEKLFF. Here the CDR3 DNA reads TGCGCCAGCAGCCACCGTGGCAAAGGGACAGTGAGCGAAAAACTGTTTTTT.

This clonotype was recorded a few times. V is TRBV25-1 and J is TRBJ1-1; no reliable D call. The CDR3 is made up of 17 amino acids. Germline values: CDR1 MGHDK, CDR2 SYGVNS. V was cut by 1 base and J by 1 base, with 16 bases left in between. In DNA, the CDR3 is TGTGCCAGCAGTGAATTCAATAAAGGGTGGACGAACACTGAAGCTTTCTTT. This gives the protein CASSEFNKGWTNTEAFF.

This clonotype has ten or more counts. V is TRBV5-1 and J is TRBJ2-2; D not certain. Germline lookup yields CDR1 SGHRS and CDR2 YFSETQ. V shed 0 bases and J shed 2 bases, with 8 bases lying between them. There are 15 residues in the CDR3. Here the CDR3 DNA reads TGCGCCAGCAGCTTGGCCCCAGCTAACACCGGGGAGCTGTTTTTT. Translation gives CASSLAPANTGELFF.

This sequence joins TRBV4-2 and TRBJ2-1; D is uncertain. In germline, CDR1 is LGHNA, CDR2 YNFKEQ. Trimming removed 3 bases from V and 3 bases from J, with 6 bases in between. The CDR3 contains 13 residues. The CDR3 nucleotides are TGTGCCAGCAGCCACGACTTCTACAATGAGCAGTTCTTC. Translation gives CASSHDFYNEQFF.

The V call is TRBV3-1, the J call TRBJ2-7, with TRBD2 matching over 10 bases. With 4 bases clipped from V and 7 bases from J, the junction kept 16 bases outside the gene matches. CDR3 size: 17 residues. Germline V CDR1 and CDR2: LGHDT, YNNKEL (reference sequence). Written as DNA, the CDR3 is TGTGCCAGCAGCCTCAAAATCTCAAGCGGGAGGGCCCGGGAGCAGTACTTC. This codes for CASSLKISSGRAREQYF.

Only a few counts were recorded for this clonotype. The CDR3 bases are TGTGCCAGCAGTCTCCATCGACTAGCGGGTATGAATGAGCAGTTCTTC. Protein product: CASSLHRLAGMNEQFF. This chain connects TRBV28 to TRBJ2-1; TRBD2 agrees at 10 bases. Per the germline V gene, CDR1 is MDHEN and CDR2 is SYDVKM. This CDR3 is built from 16 residues. V dropped 5 bases and J dropped 7; count of bases not matched to a gene: 11.

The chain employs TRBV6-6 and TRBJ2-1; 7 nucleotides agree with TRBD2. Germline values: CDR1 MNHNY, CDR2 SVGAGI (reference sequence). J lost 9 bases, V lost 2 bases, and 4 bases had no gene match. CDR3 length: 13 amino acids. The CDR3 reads CASSYAGGGEQFF. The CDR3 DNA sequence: TGTGCCAGCAGTTACGCCGGCGGGGGTGAGCAGTTCTTC.

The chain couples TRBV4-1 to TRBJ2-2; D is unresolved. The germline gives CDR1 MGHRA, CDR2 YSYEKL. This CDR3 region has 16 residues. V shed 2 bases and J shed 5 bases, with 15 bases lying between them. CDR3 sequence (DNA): TGCGCCAGCAGCCAATCGCCCACCTCTAGGACCGGGGAGCTGTTTTTT. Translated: CASSQSPTSRTGELFF.

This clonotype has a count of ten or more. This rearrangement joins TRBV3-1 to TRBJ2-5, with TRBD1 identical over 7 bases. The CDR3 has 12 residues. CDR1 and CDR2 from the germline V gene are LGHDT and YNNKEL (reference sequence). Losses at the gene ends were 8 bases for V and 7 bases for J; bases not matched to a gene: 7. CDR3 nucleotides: TGTGCCAGCGACAGGGTCGATGGGACCCAGTACTTC. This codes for CASDRVDGTQYF.

The CDR3 loop is CSARRNLAGGRNEQFF. In DNA form, the CDR3 reads TGCAGTGCTAGGCGGAACCTAGCGGGAGGGCGGAATGAGCAGTTCTTC. The chain uses TRBV20-1 and TRBJ2-1; 12 bases are shared with TRBD2. CDR1 is DFQATT, CDR2 SNEGSKA, per germline (reference sequence). V shed 3 bases, J shed 7 bases, and the junction held 10 bases outside the gene matches. This CDR3 is built from 16 residues.

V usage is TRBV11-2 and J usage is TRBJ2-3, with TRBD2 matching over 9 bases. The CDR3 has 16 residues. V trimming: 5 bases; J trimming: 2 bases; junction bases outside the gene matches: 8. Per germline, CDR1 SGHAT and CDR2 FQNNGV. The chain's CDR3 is CASSEVLAGYTDTQYF. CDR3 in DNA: TGTGCCAGCAGCGAAGTCCTAGCGGGGTACACAGATACGCAGTATTTT.

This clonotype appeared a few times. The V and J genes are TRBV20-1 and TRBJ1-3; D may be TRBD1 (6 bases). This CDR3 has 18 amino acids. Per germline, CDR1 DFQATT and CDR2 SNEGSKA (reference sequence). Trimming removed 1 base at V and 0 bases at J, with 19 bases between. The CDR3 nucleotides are TGCAGTGCTAGAGCGATTCGGACAGCCTTTATCTCTGGAAACACCATATATTTT. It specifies CSARAIRTAFISGNTIYF.

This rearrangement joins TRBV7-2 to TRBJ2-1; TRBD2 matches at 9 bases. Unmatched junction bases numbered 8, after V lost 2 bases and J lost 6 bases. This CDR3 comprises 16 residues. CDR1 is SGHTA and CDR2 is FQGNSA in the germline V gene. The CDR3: CASSLSGGRAVNEQFF. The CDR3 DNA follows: TGTGCCAGCAGCTTATCTGGCGGGAGGGCGGTCAATGAGCAGTTCTTC.

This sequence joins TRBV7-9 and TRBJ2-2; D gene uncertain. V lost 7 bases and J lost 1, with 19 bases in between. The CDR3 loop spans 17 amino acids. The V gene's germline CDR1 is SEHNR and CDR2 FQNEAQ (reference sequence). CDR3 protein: CASTFFTPLLNTGELFF. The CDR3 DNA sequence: TGTGCCAGCACCTTTTTTACTCCCCTCTTGAACACCGGGGAGCTGTTTTTT.

Here the CDR3 reads CASRRQGDTEAFF. The CDR3 DNA reads as TGTGCCAGCAGGAGACAGGGGGACACTGAAGCTTTCTTT. This chain links TRBV6-1 with TRBJ1-1; TRBD1 matches at 9 bases. Trimming took 6 bases from V and 3 from J; bases not matched to a gene: 2. The germline V gene has CDR1 MNHNS and CDR2 SASEGT. This CDR3 is 13 amino acids long.

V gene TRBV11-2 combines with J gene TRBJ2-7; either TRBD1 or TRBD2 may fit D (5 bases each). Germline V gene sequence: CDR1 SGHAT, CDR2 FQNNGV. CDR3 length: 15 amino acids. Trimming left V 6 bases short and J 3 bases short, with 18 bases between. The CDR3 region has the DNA TGTGCCAGCAGGTTGATCGGGGCTCGCTTCTACGAGCAGTACTTC. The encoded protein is CASRLIGARFYEQYF.

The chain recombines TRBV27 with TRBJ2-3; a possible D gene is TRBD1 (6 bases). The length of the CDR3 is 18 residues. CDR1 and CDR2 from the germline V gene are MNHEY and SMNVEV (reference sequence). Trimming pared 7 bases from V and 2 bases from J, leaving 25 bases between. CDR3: CASTPRGLKGVSTDTQYF. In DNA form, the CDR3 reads TGTGCCAGCACCCCCCGCGGGCTTAAGGGGGTATCCACAGATACGCAGTATTTT.

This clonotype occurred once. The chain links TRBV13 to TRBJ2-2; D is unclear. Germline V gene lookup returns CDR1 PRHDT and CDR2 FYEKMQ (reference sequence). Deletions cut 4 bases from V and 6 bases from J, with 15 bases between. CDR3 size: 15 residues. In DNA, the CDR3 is TGTGCCAGCAGCTCTTTAAGGACCCGGGCCGGGGAGCTGTTTTTT. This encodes CASSSLRTRAGELFF.